The rows below give T cell receptor beta chains drawn from one sample of a study of blood T cell repertoires in COVID-19. Clones were read by immunoSEQ multiplex PCR, and TCRdb kept only the in-frame ones, dropping some. Of 400,000 to 450,000 clones detected, around 88% appear once; the ten largest clones hold 10% to 15%. The specimen was peripheral blood. The receptor set was obtained from a woman in her forties or fifties with COVID-19, enrolled during active disease. CDR3s include the opening cysteine and the closing phenylalanine or tryptophan. D genes are given only for firm matches. The size field is filled for only some rows; it gives once, few, many or a size class.

d_gene: TRBD2; len: 13; abundance: .; v_gene: TRBV2; j_gene: TRBJ2-4; CDR3nt: TGTGCCAGCAGAGGACTAGAGGGCAGCATTCAGTACTTC; CDR3aa: CASRGLEGSIQYF
d_gene: .; len: 14; abundance: .; v_gene: TRBV20-1; j_gene: TRBJ1-1; CDR3nt: TGCAGTGCTAGTCGACCGGGGCTCTTGGGGGGAGCTTTCTTT; CDR3aa: CSASRPGLLGGAFF
d_gene: .; len: 15; abundance: .; v_gene: TRBV24-1; j_gene: TRBJ2-3; CDR3nt: TGTGCCACCAGTGAGGGGGCTAGGGGCCCAGATACGCAGTATTTT; CDR3aa: CATSEGARGPDTQYF
d_gene: .; len: 12; abundance: .; v_gene: TRBV5-6; j_gene: TRBJ2-7; CDR3nt: TGTGCCAGCAGCTTGGGAGAATACGAGCAGTACTTC; CDR3aa: CASSLGEYEQYF
d_gene: TRBD1; len: 16; abundance: .; v_gene: TRBV27; j_gene: TRBJ2-3; CDR3nt: TGTGCCAGCAGTTTAACAGGGGGGTTTCGAACAGATACGCAGTATTTT; CDR3aa: CASSLTGGFRTDTQYF
d_gene: .; len: 12; abundance: .; v_gene: TRBV7-9; j_gene: TRBJ1-1; CDR3nt: TGTGCCAGCAGCCTAAAGGAGGGACGAGCTTTCTTT; CDR3aa: CASSLKEGRAFF
d_gene: TRBD1; len: 14; abundance: once; v_gene: TRBV30; j_gene: TRBJ1-5; CDR3nt: TGTGCCTGGAAGGGCGGGACAGCTAATCAGCCCCAGCATTTT; CDR3aa: CAWKGGTANQPQHF
d_gene: .; len: 15; abundance: few; v_gene: TRBV19; j_gene: TRBJ1-1; CDR3nt: TGTGCCAGTAGTTCCCCAGGACAGCCGAACACTGAAGCTTTCTTT; CDR3aa: CASSSPGQPNTEAFF
d_gene: .; len: 14; abundance: .; v_gene: TRBV11-2; j_gene: TRBJ2-7; CDR3nt: TGTGCCAGCAGCTTAGGGGACACCGCCTACGAGCAGTACTTC; CDR3aa: CASSLGDTAYEQYF
d_gene: .; len: 13; abundance: .; v_gene: TRBV6-4; j_gene: TRBJ2-3; CDR3nt: TGTGCCAGCAGTGACCACTCCACAGATACGCAGTATTTT; CDR3aa: CASSDHSTDTQYF
d_gene: TRBD1; len: 19; abundance: once; v_gene: TRBV7-6; j_gene: TRBJ2-7; CDR3nt: TGTGCCAGCAGCTTAGAGGACCAAACCGGGACAGGGGGTGTCTTGGAGCAGTACTTC; CDR3aa: CASSLEDQTGTGGVLEQYF
d_gene: .; len: 12; abundance: .; v_gene: TRBV5-6; j_gene: TRBJ1-1; CDR3nt: TGTGCCAGCAGCACCTCGACAGGTGAAGCTTTCTTT; CDR3aa: CASSTSTGEAFF
d_gene: TRBD2; len: 15; abundance: .; v_gene: TRBV11-2; j_gene: TRBJ2-1; CDR3nt: TGTGCCAGCAGCTTAACTAGCGGGGGGGCTCGAGAGCAGTTCTTC; CDR3aa: CASSLTSGGAREQFF
d_gene: .; len: 12; abundance: .; v_gene: TRBV11-2; j_gene: TRBJ2-7; CDR3nt: TGTGCCAGCAGCTTAGCAGGATACGAGCAGTACTTC; CDR3aa: CASSLAGYEQYF
d_gene: .; len: 13; abundance: .; v_gene: TRBV11-2; j_gene: TRBJ2-3; CDR3nt: TGTGCCAGCAGCAAGGACTACACAGATACGCAGTATTTT; CDR3aa: CASSKDYTDTQYF
d_gene: .; len: 14; abundance: .; v_gene: TRBV5-1; j_gene: TRBJ1-2; CDR3nt: TGCGCCAGCAGCTTGGGCGGGGGCGTAGGAGGCTACACCTTC; CDR3aa: CASSLGGGVGGYTF
d_gene: .; len: 12; abundance: .; v_gene: TRBV30; j_gene: TRBJ2-3; CDR3nt: TGTGCCTGGAGTCCCCCAGGCGATACGCAGTATTTT; CDR3aa: CAWSPPGDTQYF
d_gene: .; len: 12; abundance: .; v_gene: TRBV19; j_gene: TRBJ1-1; CDR3nt: TGTGCCAGTAGTCGGGGGAACACTGAAGCTTTCTTT; CDR3aa: CASSRGNTEAFF
d_gene: TRBD1; len: 17; abundance: few; v_gene: TRBV6-2/TRBV6-3; j_gene: TRBJ1-6; CDR3nt: TGTGCCAGCAGCCCTCACAGGCGGACAGGTGGGAATTCACCCCTCCACTTT; CDR3aa: CASSPHRRTGGNSPLHF
d_gene: .; len: 16; abundance: .; v_gene: TRBV7-6; j_gene: TRBJ2-1; CDR3nt: TGTGCCAGCAGCTTACACCCGTCGGGCTCCTACAATGAGCAGTTCTTC; CDR3aa: CASSLHPSGSYNEQFF
d_gene: .; len: 14; abundance: .; v_gene: TRBV2; j_gene: TRBJ2-1; CDR3nt: TGTGCCAGCATTTACGGACTGACCGACAATGAGCAGTTCTTC; CDR3aa: CASIYGLTDNEQFF
d_gene: TRBD1; len: 18; abundance: few; v_gene: TRBV4-2; j_gene: TRBJ1-5; CDR3nt: TGTGCCAGCAGCCAAGAAAGTATATTAGGACAGGCGTATCAGCCCCAGCATTTT; CDR3aa: CASSQESILGQAYQPQHF
d_gene: .; len: 15; abundance: .; v_gene: TRBV19; j_gene: TRBJ2-3; CDR3nt: TGTGCCAGTACCCCACGGGGCGGGGCAACAGATACGCAGTATTTT; CDR3aa: CASTPRGGATDTQYF
d_gene: .; len: 14; abundance: .; v_gene: TRBV25-1; j_gene: TRBJ2-7; CDR3nt: TGTGCCAGCAGTGCTGCAGGCAGGGGCTCCGAGCAGTACTTC; CDR3aa: CASSAAGRGSEQYF
d_gene: TRBD1; len: 17; abundance: .; v_gene: TRBV5-4; j_gene: TRBJ1-5; CDR3nt: TGTGCCAGCAGCTCTACCCCGAGGACAGGCCCCAATCAGCCCCAGCATTTT; CDR3aa: CASSSTPRTGPNQPQHF
d_gene: .; len: 13; abundance: .; v_gene: TRBV27; j_gene: TRBJ1-2; CDR3nt: TGTGCCAGCAGTTTAAACAGGCTTCAGGGCTACACCTTC; CDR3aa: CASSLNRLQGYTF
d_gene: .; len: 17; abundance: .; v_gene: TRBV7-8; j_gene: TRBJ2-3; CDR3nt: TGTGCCAGCAGCTCCGGGGCCGGGACACATAGCACAGATACGCAGTATTTT; CDR3aa: CASSSGAGTHSTDTQYF
d_gene: TRBD1; len: 15; abundance: .; v_gene: TRBV19; j_gene: TRBJ1-1; CDR3nt: TGTGCCAGTAGGCTAGGACAGGGCCTTAACACTGAAGCTTTCTTT; CDR3aa: CASRLGQGLNTEAFF
d_gene: TRBD1; len: 17; abundance: once; v_gene: TRBV9; j_gene: TRBJ1-1; CDR3nt: TGTGCCAGCAGCGTAGGAGGTGCAGGGGGTAGTTTTACTGAAGCTTTCTTT; CDR3aa: CASSVGGAGGSFTEAFF
d_gene: TRBD1; len: 16; abundance: .; v_gene: TRBV30; j_gene: TRBJ1-2; CDR3nt: TGTGCCTGGAGTATACGCAGGGACAGAGGCCCCTATGGCTACACCTTC; CDR3aa: CAWSIRRDRGPYGYTF
d_gene: .; len: 12; abundance: .; v_gene: TRBV27; j_gene: TRBJ1-1; CDR3nt: TGTGCCAGCAGCCCTCAGGGAACTGAAGCTTTCTTT; CDR3aa: CASSPQGTEAFF
d_gene: .; len: 12; abundance: .; v_gene: TRBV9; j_gene: TRBJ2-7; CDR3nt: TGTGCCAGCAGCGTAGACGGCTACGAGCAGTACTTC; CDR3aa: CASSVDGYEQYF
d_gene: TRBD1; len: 16; abundance: .; v_gene: TRBV29-1; j_gene: TRBJ2-1; CDR3nt: TGCAGCGTTGAAGTAACCGGGACAGGGGAGTGGAATGAGCAGTTCTTC; CDR3aa: CSVEVTGTGEWNEQFF
d_gene: TRBD1; len: 15; abundance: .; v_gene: TRBV5-1; j_gene: TRBJ1-1; CDR3nt: TGCGCCAGCAGCTGGGGGGACAGGGATGACACTGAAGCTTTCTTT; CDR3aa: CASSWGDRDDTEAFF
d_gene: TRBD1; len: 15; abundance: .; v_gene: TRBV6-1; j_gene: TRBJ1-5; CDR3nt: TGTGCCAGCAGTGAACCGGGACAGCCAAATCAGCCCCAGCATTTT; CDR3aa: CASSEPGQPNQPQHF
d_gene: .; len: 11; abundance: .; v_gene: TRBV5-1; j_gene: TRBJ2-1; CDR3nt: TGCGCTCCAGGGGGGCTCAATGAGCAGTTCTTC; CDR3aa: CAPGGLNEQFF
d_gene: .; len: 17; abundance: .; v_gene: TRBV4-1; j_gene: TRBJ1-1; CDR3nt: TGCGCCAGCAGCCAAGATTGGGAGGGGGGGGAGAACACTGAAGCTTTCTTT; CDR3aa: CASSQDWEGGENTEAFF
d_gene: .; len: 15; abundance: .; v_gene: TRBV19; j_gene: TRBJ1-2; CDR3nt: TGTGCCAGTAGCCAGGACAGCTTCTATACCTATGGCTACACCTTC; CDR3aa: CASSQDSFYTYGYTF
d_gene: .; len: 13; abundance: few; v_gene: TRBV5-6; j_gene: TRBJ1-2; CDR3nt: TGTGCCAGCAGCTCAACAGGGATTCATGGCTACACCTTC; CDR3aa: CASSSTGIHGYTF
d_gene: .; len: 12; abundance: .; v_gene: TRBV10-2; j_gene: TRBJ2-7; CDR3nt: TGCGCCAGCGGCGGACAGATGTACGAGCAGTACTTC; CDR3aa: CASGGQMYEQYF
d_gene: .; len: 14; abundance: few; v_gene: TRBV19; j_gene: TRBJ1-2; CDR3nt: TGTGCCAGTAGTATAGATGCAGCTAACTATGGCTACACCTTC; CDR3aa: CASSIDAANYGYTF
d_gene: TRBD1; len: 13; abundance: few; v_gene: TRBV11-2; j_gene: TRBJ1-1; CDR3nt: TGTGCCAGCAGCTCAGACAGGGCCACTGAAGCTTTCTTT; CDR3aa: CASSSDRATEAFF
d_gene: .; len: 15; abundance: .; v_gene: TRBV11-2; j_gene: TRBJ2-7; CDR3nt: TGTGCCAGCAGCTTAGTAGGGGGTAAAGGCTACGAGCAGTACTTC; CDR3aa: CASSLVGGKGYEQYF
d_gene: .; len: 15; abundance: once; v_gene: TRBV5-1; j_gene: TRBJ2-3; CDR3nt: TGCGCCAGCAGCTTGTGGTTGCGGCCCACAGATACGCAGTATTTT; CDR3aa: CASSLWLRPTDTQYF